The 25 T cell receptor beta chains below were found in one sample sequenced in a study of blood T cells in healthy people across ages (dated by TCRdb to between 2015 and 2016). The library was built by means of 5' RACE. Sequencing used an Illumina HiSeq 2500. A second PCR of roughly 7 to 11 cycles was performed with a sample-barcoded 5' primer and a J-beta primer mix. TCRdb itself trimmed the public reads at Q25 with fastp, ran MiXCR and retained productive beta chains. Every distinct CDR3 protein forms one entry, paired with its most common genes and DNA. Present in this sample are 500,000 to 600,000 distinct CDR3 sequences, roughly 28% of which were seen just once. The ten largest clones represent under 20% of the sample. The sequenced sample was blood. These receptor sequences come from a woman between 65 and 79 years old in good health.

The chain recombines TRBV2 with TRBJ2-1, with 10 bases fitting TRBD2. Germline V CDR1 and CDR2: SNHLY, FYNNEI. This CDR3 region has 19 residues. V lost 3 bases to trimming and J lost 0 bases; unmatched junction nucleotides: 11. The CDR3 nucleotides read TGTGCCAGCAGTGATGGTGCTAGCGGGGGTGGAAGCTCCTACAATGAGCAGTTCTTC. This codes for CASSDGASGGGSSYNEQFF. The variable domain in full, completed from reference TRBV2 and TRBJ2-1, reads EPEVTQTPSHQVTQMGQEVILRCVPISNHLYFYWYRQILGQKVEFLVSFYNNEISEKSEIFDDQFSVERPDGSNFTLKIRSTKLEDSAMYFCASSDGASGGGSSYNEQFFGPGTRLTVL.

The chain combines TRBV30 with TRBJ1-2, with D possibly matching TRBD1 (6 bases). The CDR3 has 11 amino acids. The germline V gene encodes CDR1 GTSNPN and CDR2 SVGIG (reference sequence). CDR3: CGLGGHYGYTF. CDR3 DNA sequence: TGTGGCTTGGGGGGCCACTATGGCTACACCTTC.

The genes are TRBV7-8 and TRBJ1-6; D remains unclear. Germline lookup yields CDR1 SGHVS and CDR2 FQNEAQ. This CDR3 spans 15 amino acids. Trimming took off 5 bases at V and 5 bases at J, with 13 bases between the two ends. The DNA of the CDR3 is TGTGCCAGCAGCCAAAGGACGGCGAATAATTCACCCCTCCACTTT. Amino acid sequence: CASSQRTANNSPLHF.

The table lists this clonotype with a few counts. This sequence joins TRBV9 and TRBJ2-1; D not certain. V dropped 2 bases and J dropped 5 bases, with 5 bases sitting between them. The CDR3 sequence is 12 residues long. Germline V gives CDR1 SGDLS, CDR2 YYNGEE. The DNA for the CDR3 is TGTGCCAGCAGCGTTTCAGACAATGAGCAGTTCTTC. This codes for CASSVSDNEQFF.

The genes are TRBV20-1 and TRBJ2-3, with 7 bases fitting TRBD1. Germline V lookup: CDR1 DFQATT, CDR2 SNEGSKA (reference sequence). This CDR3 has 13 amino acids. J was trimmed by 5 bases and V by 2 bases; bases with no gene match: 4. This chain's CDR3 is CSARPNRGDTQYF. The CDR3 region has the DNA TGCAGTGCTAGACCTAACAGGGGAGATACGCAGTATTTT.

This clonotype was found once. The rearrangement links TRBV5-1 to TRBJ2-1; the match to TRBD2 covers 8 bases. Looked up from germline, CDR1 is SGHRS and CDR2 is YFSETQ. Unmatched junction bases numbered 14, after V lost 4 bases and J lost 2 bases. The length of the CDR3 is 18 residues. Here the CDR3 DNA reads TGCGCCAGCAGCCCTCGATCGGCGGGGGGTCGGACCTACAATGAGCAGTTCTTC. It codes for CASSPRSAGGRTYNEQFF.

This clonotype was counted a few times. The V gene is TRBV6-6, the J gene TRBJ1-5; a possible D gene is TRBD1 (6 bases). The CDR3 totals 14 residues. V lost 9 bases and J lost 3, with 15 bases in between. The V gene's germline CDR1 is MNHNY and CDR2 SVGAGI (reference sequence). The CDR3 DNA reads TGTGCCAGGGGCCCCCAGGGGATCAATCAGCCCCAGCATTTT. Translating gives CARGPQGINQPQHF.

The V gene is TRBV6-1, the J gene TRBJ1-2; TRBD1 agrees at 7 bases. CDR3 size: 15 residues. The germline V gene has CDR1 MNHNS and CDR2 SASEGT. Trimming removed 5 bases from V and 4 bases from J; junction bases left unmatched: 10. In DNA form, the CDR3 reads TGTGCCAGCAGTCATGACAGGGTCCCCCTCTATGGCTACACCTTC. It is translated as CASSHDRVPLYGYTF.

The rearrangement uses TRBV28 and TRBJ2-7; TRBD1 is a possible D gene (5 bases). CDR1 is MDHEN, CDR2 SYDVKM, per germline. CDR3 length equals 14 residues. V was cut by 6 bases and J by 2 bases, with 14 bases left in between. In DNA, the CDR3 is TGTGCCAGCAGAATGGCCGACAGAGCCTACGAGCAGTACTTC. It yields the protein CASRMADRAYEQYF.

J is TRBJ2-3 and V is TRBV11-3; maybe TRBD2 (5 bases). The germline V gene encodes CDR1 SGHNT and CDR2 YENEEA. CDR3 length equals 13 residues. V lost 8 bases, J lost 3 bases, and 12 bases lay in between. CDR3 nucleotides: TGTGCCAGCCTAGCTGGGGTTACAGATACGCAGTATTTT. Its protein is CASLAGVTDTQYF.

This clonotype was observed many times. V gene TRBV6-2 or TRBV6-3 combines with J gene TRBJ2-7; 9 bases are a match to TRBD1. The germline V gene encodes CDR1 MNHEY and CDR2 SVGEGT. The V segment lost 6 bases and the J segment 2 bases; nucleotides outside the gene matches: 8. This CDR3 spans 15 amino acids. Here the CDR3 reads CASSRTGGRTYEQYF. CDR3 in DNA: TGTGCCAGCAGCCGAACAGGGGGCAGAACCTACGAGCAGTACTTC.

The chain's CDR3 is CASRSGLTQYF. CDR3 DNA: TGTGCCAGCAGGTCGGGACTCACGCAGTATTTT. J is TRBJ2-3 and V is TRBV4-2; tentatively, D is TRBD2 (6 bases). This CDR3 spans 11 amino acids. The V gene lost 6 bases and the J gene lost 9 bases, with 10 bases spanning the gap. In germline, CDR1 is LGHNA, CDR2 YNFKEQ.

Turning to this clonotype: Likely a read error: the CDR3 ends without its conserved phenylalanine or tryptophan. The genes are TRBV5-1 and TRBJ2-1; TRBD2 agrees at 10 bases. The CDR3 is made up of 16 amino acids. Germline V gives CDR1 SGHRS, CDR2 YFSETQ. The CDR3 sequence: CASSFSGRDSYDEQFL. In nucleotides, the CDR3 is TGCGCCAGCAGCTTCAGCGGGAGGGACTCCTACGATGAGCAGTTCCTC.

The chain has TRBV6-6 and TRBJ1-1, with 8 bases lining up with TRBD1. The CDR3 loop spans 16 amino acids. J lost 1 base, V lost 7 bases, and 11 bases had no gene match. Germline CDR1 is MNHNY and CDR2 is SVGAGI (reference sequence). The CDR3 bases are TGTGCCAGCACCGACAGGGGAAATAATCGGAACACTGAAGCTTTCTTT. Amino acid sequence: CASTDRGNNRNTEAFF.

This sequence joins TRBV5-1 and TRBJ2-3; D is ambiguous. The germline gives CDR1 SGHRS, CDR2 YFSETQ. The CDR3 is 14 amino acids. Between the trimmed V and J ends, which lost 5 bases and 0 bases, there was a span of 10 bases. The CDR3 nucleotides are TGCGCCAGCAGTTATAGGTCTAGCACAGATACGCAGTATTTT. Its translation is CASSYRSSTDTQYF.

This rearrangement joins TRBV7-8 to TRBJ2-7; D uncertain. CDR1 is SGHVS and CDR2 is FQNEAQ in the germline V gene. The CDR3 has 12 amino acids. Trimming removed 3 bases from V and 4 bases from J, with 7 bases in between. The CDR3 region is CASSFSWYEQYF. Here the CDR3 DNA reads TGTGCCAGCAGCTTCTCTTGGTACGAGCAGTACTTC.

A few counts support this clonotype. This may stem from a read error, because a much larger clone lies one nucleotide away. The chain has TRBV3-1 and TRBJ1-1; no clear D. V was shortened by 7 bases and J by 3 bases, with 18 bases between the two germline ends. CDR1 is LGHDT, CDR2 YNNKEL, per germline (reference sequence). This CDR3 has 15 amino acids. The CDR3 spells CASTPYGRRHTEAFF. The CDR3 coding sequence is TGTGCCAGCACCCCGTACGGCAGGCGCCACACTGAAGCTTTCTTT.

This sequence joins TRBV7-2 and TRBJ2-5; possible D gene TRBD1, 5 bases. The CDR3 is made up of 14 amino acids. V gave up 1 base and J gave up 3 bases, with 9 bases separating them. Germline-derived CDR1 and CDR2 are SGHTA and FQGNSA. Here the CDR3 reads CASSLGLTEETQYF. The CDR3 DNA is TGTGCCAGCAGCTTAGGGTTGACAGAAGAGACCCAGTACTTC.

This chain connects TRBV4-3 to TRBJ1-4, with 7 bases fitting TRBD1. This CDR3 region has 15 residues. Trimming removed 4 bases from V and 8 bases from J; junction bases left unmatched: 10. Germline V gene data show CDR1 as LGHNA and CDR2 as YSLEER. CDR3 residues: CASSPMTGLEEKLFF. CDR3 sequence (DNA): TGCGCCAGCAGCCCGATGACAGGGCTTGAGGAAAAACTGTTTTTT.

This clonotype was recorded a few times. The CDR3 nucleotides read TGTGCCAGCAGCACTAGCGGGGGGAACACCGGGGAGCTGTTTTTT. Residues: CASSTSGGNTGELFF. The rearrangement uses TRBV3-1 and TRBJ2-2; 11 bases align to TRBD2. With 5 bases clipped from V and 1 base from J, the junction kept 0 bases outside the gene matches. The CDR3 spans 15 residues. Germline CDR1 and CDR2: LGHDT and YNNKEL (reference sequence).

This clonotype was found a few times. Because the CDR3 is missing its conserved closing phenylalanine or tryptophan, this is likely a read error. This chain uses TRBV4-2 with TRBJ2-7, with D perhaps matching TRBD2 (8 bases). Germline V lookup: CDR1 LGHNA, CDR2 YNFKEQ. The CDR3 runs to 16 residues. V lost 6 bases, J lost 4 bases, and 22 bases lay in between. The CDR3, as DNA: TGTGCCAGCAGTACGGGGGGGTCTGCAGGGGGATACGAGCAGTACCTC. Amino acid sequence: CASSTGGSAGGYEQYL.

The chain carries TRBV20-1 and TRBJ1-2; D remains unclear. Germline V lookup: CDR1 DFQATT, CDR2 SNEGSKA (reference sequence). The V and J ends lost 1 base and 4 bases respectively, with 13 bases between them. The CDR3 consists of 14 residues. The CDR3 sequence: CSARAHSGVYGYTF. In nucleotides, the CDR3 is TGCAGTGCTAGAGCCCATTCTGGGGTCTATGGCTACACCTTC.

The chain links TRBV6-5 to TRBJ1-1; D remains unclear. Looked up from germline, CDR1 is MNHEY and CDR2 is SVGAGI. With 4 bases removed from V and 8 bases from J, the gap between germline ends came to 20 bases. The CDR3 sequence is 15 residues long. The CDR3 DNA reads as TGTGCCAGCAGTTTGTTCCCTACGACGGGAGTAGAAGCTTTCTTT. It yields the protein CASSLFPTTGVEAFF.

The J gene is TRBJ2-4, the V gene TRBV20-1; D perhaps matches TRBD2 (6 bases). Germline CDR1 is DFQATT and CDR2 is SNEGSKA (reference sequence). V was pared by 3 bases and J by 0 bases, with 12 bases between. CDR3 length: 15 amino acids. CDR3 sequence: CSASRESLAKNIQYF. The CDR3 bases are TGCAGTGCTAGCCGGGAGTCATTAGCCAAAAACATTCAGTACTTC.

This clonotype has a handful of counts. The DNA for the CDR3 is TGTGCCAGCAGCCATTCGCCTAGCGGGGGGGCCAAGACCCAGTACTTC. This gives the protein CASSHSPSGGAKTQYF. This chain uses TRBV27 with TRBJ2-5; 12 nucleotides align to TRBD2. CDR3 length equals 16 residues. Germline CDR1 MNHEY, CDR2 SMNVEV (reference sequence). J lost 6 bases, V lost 6 bases, and 11 bases had no gene match.